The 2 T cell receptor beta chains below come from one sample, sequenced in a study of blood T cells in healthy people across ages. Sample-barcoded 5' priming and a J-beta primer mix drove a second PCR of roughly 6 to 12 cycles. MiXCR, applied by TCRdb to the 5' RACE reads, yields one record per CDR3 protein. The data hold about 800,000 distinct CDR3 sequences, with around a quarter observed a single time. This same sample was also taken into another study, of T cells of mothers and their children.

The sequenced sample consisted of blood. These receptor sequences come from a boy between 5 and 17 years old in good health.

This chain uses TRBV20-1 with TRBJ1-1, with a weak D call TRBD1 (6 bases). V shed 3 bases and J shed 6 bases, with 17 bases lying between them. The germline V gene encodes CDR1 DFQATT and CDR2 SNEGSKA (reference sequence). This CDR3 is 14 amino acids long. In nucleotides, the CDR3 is TGCAGTGCTAGGGGGGGGCTAGGTGACCCTGAAGCTTTCTTT. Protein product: CSARGGLGDPEAFF.

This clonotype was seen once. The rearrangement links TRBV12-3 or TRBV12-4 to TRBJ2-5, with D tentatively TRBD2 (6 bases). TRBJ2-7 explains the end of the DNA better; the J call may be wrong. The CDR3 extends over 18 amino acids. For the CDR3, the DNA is TGTGCCAGCAGCGGGGACTTGGGCCTAACGGGGACTTCCTACGAGCAGTACTTC. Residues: CASSGDLGLTGTSYEQYF.